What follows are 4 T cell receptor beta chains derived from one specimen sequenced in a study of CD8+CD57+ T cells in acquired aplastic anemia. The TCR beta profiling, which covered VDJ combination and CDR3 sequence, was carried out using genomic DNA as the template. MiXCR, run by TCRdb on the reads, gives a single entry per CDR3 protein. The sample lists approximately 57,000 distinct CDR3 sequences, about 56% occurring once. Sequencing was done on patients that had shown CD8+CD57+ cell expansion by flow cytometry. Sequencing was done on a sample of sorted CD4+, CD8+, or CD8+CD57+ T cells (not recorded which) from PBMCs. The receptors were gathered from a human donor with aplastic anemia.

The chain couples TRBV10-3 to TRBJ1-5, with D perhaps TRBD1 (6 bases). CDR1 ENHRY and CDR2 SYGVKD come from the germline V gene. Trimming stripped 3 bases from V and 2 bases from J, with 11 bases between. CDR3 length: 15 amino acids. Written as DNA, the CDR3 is TGTGCCATCAGTGATATAGGGGGTGGCAATCAGCCCCAGCATTTT. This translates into CAISDIGGGNQPQHF.

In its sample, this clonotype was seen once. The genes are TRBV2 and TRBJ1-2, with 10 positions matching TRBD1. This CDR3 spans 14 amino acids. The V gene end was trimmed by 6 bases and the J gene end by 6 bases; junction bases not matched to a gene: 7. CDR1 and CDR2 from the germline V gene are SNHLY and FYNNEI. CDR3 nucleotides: TGTGCCAGCAGGATGACAGGGGGCCCGAATGGCTACACCTTC. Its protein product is CASRMTGGPNGYTF.

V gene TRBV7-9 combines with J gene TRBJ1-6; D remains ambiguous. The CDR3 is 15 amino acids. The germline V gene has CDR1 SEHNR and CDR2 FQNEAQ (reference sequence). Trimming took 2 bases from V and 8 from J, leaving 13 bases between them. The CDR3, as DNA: TGTGCCAGCAGCTTATCGAACAGCCCCGATTCACCCCTCCACTTT. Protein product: CASSLSNSPDSPLHF.

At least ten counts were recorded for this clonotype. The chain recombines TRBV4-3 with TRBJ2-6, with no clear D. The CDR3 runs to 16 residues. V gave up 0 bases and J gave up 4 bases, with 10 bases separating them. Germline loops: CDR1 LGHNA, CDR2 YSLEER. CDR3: CASSQDLVSGANVLTF. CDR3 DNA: TGCGCCAGCAGCCAAGATTTGGTTTCGGGGGCCAACGTCCTGACTTTC.